This T cell receptor beta chain was documented in a study of technical replicates of blood from a handful of donors (dated by TCRdb to the late 2010s). This clone appeared once. The antigen this receptor binds is unknown. No base qualities exist here, and no much larger clone lies one base off it. Library preparation used the immunoSEQ multiplex PCR assay. TCRdb obtained this table from immuneACCESS and retained in-frame rearrangements with V and J assigned. These tables miss some clones; where compared with another copy, unresolved V genes account for less than half of the shortfall, and the remainder is unexplained. This sample gives tens of thousands of clones in total; just over 95% of them show up just once. Jointly, the top ten make up about 0.2% of the sample. From cysteine to phenylalanine, the CDR3 is 15 amino acids long. Of the read, only the CDR3 DNA is kept; its 45 bases are in frame from base 1. As encoded in the germline V gene, CDR1 is SGHRS while CDR2 is YFSETQ. Germline trimming amounts to 4 bases on V and 0 bases on J, with 5 as the count of junction bases outside the gene matches.

The sequenced sample was T cells isolated from PBMCs. In this chain, TRBV5-1 is recombined with TRBJ2-7; TRBD1 matches 9 bases in the middle. The sequence was collected from a human donor in good health. The nucleotide sequence reads TGCGCCAGCAGCGTAACAGGGGGCCCCTCCTACGAGCAGTACTTC. This codes for CASSVTGGPSYEQYF.